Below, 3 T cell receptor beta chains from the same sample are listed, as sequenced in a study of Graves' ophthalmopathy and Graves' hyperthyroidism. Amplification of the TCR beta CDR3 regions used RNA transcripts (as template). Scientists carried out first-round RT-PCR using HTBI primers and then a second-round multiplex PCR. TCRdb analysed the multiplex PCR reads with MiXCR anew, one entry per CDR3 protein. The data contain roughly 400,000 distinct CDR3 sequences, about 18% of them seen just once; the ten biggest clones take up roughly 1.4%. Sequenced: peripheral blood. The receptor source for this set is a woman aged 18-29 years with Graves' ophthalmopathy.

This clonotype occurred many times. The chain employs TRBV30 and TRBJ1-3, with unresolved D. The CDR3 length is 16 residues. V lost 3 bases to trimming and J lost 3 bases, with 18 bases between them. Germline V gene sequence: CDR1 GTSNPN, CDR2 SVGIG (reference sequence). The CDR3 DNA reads TGTGCCTGGAGCTCCCGGCACCAAGGGAGTGGAAACACCATATATTTT. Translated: CAWSSRHQGSGNTIYF.

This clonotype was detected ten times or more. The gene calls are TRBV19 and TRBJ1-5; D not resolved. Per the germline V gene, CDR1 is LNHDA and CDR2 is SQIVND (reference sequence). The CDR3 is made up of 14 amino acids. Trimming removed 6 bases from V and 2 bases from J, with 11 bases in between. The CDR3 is CASSHLGGNQPQHF. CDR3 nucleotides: TGTGCCAGTAGCCACCTCGGGGGCAATCAGCCCCAGCATTTT.

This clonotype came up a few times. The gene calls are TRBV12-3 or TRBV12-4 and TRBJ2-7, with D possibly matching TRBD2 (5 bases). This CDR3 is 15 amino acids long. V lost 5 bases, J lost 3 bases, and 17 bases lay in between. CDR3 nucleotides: TGTGCCAGCAGTCCTAGCCCCCCCCCTATCTACGAGCAGTACTTC. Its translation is CASSPSPPPIYEQYF.